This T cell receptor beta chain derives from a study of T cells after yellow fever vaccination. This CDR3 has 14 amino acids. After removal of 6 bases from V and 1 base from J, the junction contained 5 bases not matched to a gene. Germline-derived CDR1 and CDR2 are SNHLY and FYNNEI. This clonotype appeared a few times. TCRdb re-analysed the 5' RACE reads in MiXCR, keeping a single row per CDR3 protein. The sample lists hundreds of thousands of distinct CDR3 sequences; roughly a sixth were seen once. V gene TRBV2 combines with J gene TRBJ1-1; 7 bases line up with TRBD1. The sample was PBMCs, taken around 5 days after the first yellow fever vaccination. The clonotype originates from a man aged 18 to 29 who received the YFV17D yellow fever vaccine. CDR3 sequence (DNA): TGTGCCAGCAGCGGACAGGCGACGAACACTGAAGCTTTCTTT. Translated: CASSGQATNTEAFF.